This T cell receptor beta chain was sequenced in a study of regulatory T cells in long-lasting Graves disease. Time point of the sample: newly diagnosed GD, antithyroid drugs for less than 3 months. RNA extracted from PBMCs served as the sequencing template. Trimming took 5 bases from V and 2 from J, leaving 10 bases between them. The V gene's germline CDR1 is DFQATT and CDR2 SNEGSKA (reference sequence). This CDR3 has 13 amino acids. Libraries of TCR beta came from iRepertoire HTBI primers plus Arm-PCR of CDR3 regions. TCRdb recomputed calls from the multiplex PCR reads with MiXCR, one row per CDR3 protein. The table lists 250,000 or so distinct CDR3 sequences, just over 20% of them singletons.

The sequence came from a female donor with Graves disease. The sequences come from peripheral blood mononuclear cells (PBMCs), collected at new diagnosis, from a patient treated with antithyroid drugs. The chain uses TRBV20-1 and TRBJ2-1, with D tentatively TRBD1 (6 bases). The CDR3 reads CSASRTAYNEQFF. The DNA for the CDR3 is TGCAGTGCTTCACGGACAGCCTACAATGAGCAGTTCTTC.